Here is one T cell receptor beta chain with its context. Its antigen is unknown. This specimen belongs to a study of OX40 agonist ivuxolimab in advanced cancers. For the study at large: Partial responses occurred in three patients (one hepatocellular carcinoma, two cutaneous melanoma).

Study-level points and caveats: Clonal expansion was seen in CD4+ and CD8+ blood T cells by week 6 at 0.1 to 3.0 mg/kg. More expanded clones were seen, on average, in CD8+ T cells than in CD4+.

V was trimmed by 2 bases and J by 5 bases, leaving 9 bases between them. The CDR3 spans 13 residues. Germline CDR1 and CDR2: SGHTA and FQGNSA. Sequencing used immunoSEQ multiplex PCR; TCRdb keeps in-frame clones, though not all of them. The table lists fewer than 100,000 clones, approximately 80% of them singletons. The chain carries TRBV7-2 and TRBJ1-2, with D possibly matching TRBD1 (6 bases). Sequenced material: CD4+ or CD8+ T cells sorted from blood, taken in a trial of the OX40 agonist ivuxolimab. The sequence derives from an adult with an advanced solid tumor such as melanoma, head and neck, liver or kidney cancer. DNA for the CDR3: TGTGCCAGCAGCTTAACCAGGGGTTATGGCTACACCTTC. It codes for CASSLTRGYGYTF.